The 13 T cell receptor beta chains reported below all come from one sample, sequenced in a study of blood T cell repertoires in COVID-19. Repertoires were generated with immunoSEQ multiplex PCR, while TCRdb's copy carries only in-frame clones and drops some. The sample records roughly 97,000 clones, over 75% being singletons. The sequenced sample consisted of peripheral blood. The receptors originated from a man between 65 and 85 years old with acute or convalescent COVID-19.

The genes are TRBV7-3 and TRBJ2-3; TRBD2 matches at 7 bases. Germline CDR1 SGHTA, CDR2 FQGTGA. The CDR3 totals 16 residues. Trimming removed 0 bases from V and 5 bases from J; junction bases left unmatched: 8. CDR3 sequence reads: CASSLTGVLAGDTQYF. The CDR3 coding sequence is TGTGCCAGCAGCTTAACGGGGGTTTTAGCGGGAGATACGCAGTATTTT.

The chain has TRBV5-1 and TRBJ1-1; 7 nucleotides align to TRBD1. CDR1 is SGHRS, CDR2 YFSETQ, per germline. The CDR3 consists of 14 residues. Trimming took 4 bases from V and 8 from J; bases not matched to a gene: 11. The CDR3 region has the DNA TGCGCCAGCAGCCCCGATAGACAGGGAGCAGAAGCTTTCTTT. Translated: CASSPDRQGAEAFF.

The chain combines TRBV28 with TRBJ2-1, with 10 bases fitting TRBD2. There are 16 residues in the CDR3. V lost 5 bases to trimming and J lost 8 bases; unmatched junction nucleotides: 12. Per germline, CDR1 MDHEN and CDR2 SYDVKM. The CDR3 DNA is TGTGCCAGCAGTCCCAATAAGAGCGGGAGGGGCGATGAGCAGTTCTTC. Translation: CASSPNKSGRGDEQFF.

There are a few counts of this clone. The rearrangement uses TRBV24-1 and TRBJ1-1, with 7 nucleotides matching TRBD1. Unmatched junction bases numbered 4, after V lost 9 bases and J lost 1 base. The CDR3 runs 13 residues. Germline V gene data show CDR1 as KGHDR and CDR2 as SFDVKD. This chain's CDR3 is CATGGTENTEAFF. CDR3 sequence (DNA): TGTGCCACCGGAGGGACAGAGAACACTGAAGCTTTCTTT.

The CDR3 loop is CASSRVTSGRGELFF. CDR3 in DNA: TGTGCCAGCAGCCGAGTAACTAGCGGAAGGGGGGAGCTGTTTTTT. The V and J genes are TRBV3-1 (or the pseudogene TRBV3-2) and TRBJ2-2, with 8 nucleotides matching TRBD2. Germline V gene lookup returns CDR1 LGHDT and CDR2 YNNKEL (reference sequence). The CDR3 covers 15 residues. J was trimmed by 8 bases and V by 4 bases; bases with no gene match: 9.

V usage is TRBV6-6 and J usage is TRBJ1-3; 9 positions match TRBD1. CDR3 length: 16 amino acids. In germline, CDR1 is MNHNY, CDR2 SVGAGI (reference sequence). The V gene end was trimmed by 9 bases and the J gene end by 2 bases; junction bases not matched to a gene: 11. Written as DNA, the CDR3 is TGTGCCAGTACCGGGACAGGGAGTACCACTGGAAACACCATATATTTT. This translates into CASTGTGSTTGNTIYF.

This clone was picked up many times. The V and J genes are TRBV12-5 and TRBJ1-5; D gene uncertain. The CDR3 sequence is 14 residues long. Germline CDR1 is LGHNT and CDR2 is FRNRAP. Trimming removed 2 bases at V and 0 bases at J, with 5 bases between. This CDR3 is CASGLISSNQPQHF. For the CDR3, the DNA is TGTGCTAGTGGTTTGATATCTAGCAATCAGCCCCAGCATTTT.

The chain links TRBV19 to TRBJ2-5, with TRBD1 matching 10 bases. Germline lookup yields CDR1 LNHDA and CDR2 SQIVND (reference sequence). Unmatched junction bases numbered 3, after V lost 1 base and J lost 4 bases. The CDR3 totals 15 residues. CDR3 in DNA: TGTGCCAGTAGTATAGGAGGACAGGGGGGAGAGACCCAGTACTTC. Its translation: CASSIGGQGGETQYF.

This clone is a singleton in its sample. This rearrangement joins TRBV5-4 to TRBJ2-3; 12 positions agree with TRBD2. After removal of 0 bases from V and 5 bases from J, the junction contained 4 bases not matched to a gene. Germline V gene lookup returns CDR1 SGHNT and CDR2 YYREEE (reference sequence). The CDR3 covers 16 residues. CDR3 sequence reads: CASSLDPSGGGDTQYF. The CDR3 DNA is TGTGCCAGCAGCTTGGACCCTAGCGGGGGGGGAGATACGCAGTATTTT.

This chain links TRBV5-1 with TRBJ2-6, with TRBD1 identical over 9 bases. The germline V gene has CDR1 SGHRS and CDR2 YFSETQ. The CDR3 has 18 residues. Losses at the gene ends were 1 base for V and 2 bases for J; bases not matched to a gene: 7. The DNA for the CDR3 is TGCGCCAGCAGCTTGCTGGGGGGACAGGGCGCTGGGGCCAACGTCCTGACTTTC. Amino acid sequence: CASSLLGGQGAGANVLTF.

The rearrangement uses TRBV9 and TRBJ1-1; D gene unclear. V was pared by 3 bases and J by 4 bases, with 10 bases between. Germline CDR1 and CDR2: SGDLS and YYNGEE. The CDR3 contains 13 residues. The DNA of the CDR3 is TGTGCCAGCAGCGAAAACAGTGGCACTGAAGCTTTCTTT. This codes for CASSENSGTEAFF.

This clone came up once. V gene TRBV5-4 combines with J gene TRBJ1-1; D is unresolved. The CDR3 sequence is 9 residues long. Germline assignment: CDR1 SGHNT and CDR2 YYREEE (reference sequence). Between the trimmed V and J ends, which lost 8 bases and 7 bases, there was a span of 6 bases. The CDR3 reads CARTFEAFF. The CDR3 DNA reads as TGTGCCAGAACATTTGAAGCTTTCTTT.

This CDR3 is CASSQDKSTGALTGYTF. CDR3 nucleotides: TGTGCCAGCAGCCAAGATAAGTCGACAGGGGCCCTAACGGGCTACACCTTC. The rearrangement uses TRBV4-2 and TRBJ1-2, with 8 bases identical to TRBD1. With 0 bases clipped from V and 8 bases from J, the junction kept 14 bases outside the gene matches. The length of the CDR3 is 17 residues. Germline-derived CDR1 and CDR2 are LGHNA and YNFKEQ.